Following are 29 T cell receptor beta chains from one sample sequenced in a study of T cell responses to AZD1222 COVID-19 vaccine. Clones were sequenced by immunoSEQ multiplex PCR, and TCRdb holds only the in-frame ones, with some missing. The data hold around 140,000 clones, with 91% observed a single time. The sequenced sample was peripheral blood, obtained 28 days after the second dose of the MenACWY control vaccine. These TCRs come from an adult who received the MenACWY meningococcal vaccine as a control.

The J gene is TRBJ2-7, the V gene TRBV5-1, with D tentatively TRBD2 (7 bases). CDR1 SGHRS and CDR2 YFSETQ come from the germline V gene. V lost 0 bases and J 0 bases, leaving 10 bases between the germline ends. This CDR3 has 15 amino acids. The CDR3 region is CASSLAGGLSYEQYF. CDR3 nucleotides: TGCGCCAGCAGCTTGGCGGGGGGCCTCTCCTACGAGCAGTACTTC.

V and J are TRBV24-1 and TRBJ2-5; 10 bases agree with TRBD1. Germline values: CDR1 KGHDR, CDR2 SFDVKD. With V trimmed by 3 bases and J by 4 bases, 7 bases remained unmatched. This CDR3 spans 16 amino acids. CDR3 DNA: TGTGCCACCAGTGATCCCCTGACAGGGGGCGGAGAGACCCAGTACTTC. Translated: CATSDPLTGGGETQYF.

The CDR3 is CASSARWDAGGETQYF. In DNA, the CDR3 is TGTGCCAGCAGCGCGAGATGGGACGCGGGGGGAGAGACCCAGTACTTC. This rearrangement joins TRBV9 to TRBJ2-5; the match to TRBD2 covers 8 bases. Per germline, CDR1 SGDLS and CDR2 YYNGEE. After removal of 3 bases from V and 4 bases from J, the junction contained 11 bases not matched to a gene. CDR3 length: 16 residues.

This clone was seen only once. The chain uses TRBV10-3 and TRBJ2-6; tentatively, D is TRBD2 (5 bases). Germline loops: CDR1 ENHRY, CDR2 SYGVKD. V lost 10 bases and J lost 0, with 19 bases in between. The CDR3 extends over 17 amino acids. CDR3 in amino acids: CATPRTGSPSGANVLTF. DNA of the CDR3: TGTGCCACTCCAAGGACGGGGAGCCCCTCTGGGGCCAACGTCCTGACTTTC.

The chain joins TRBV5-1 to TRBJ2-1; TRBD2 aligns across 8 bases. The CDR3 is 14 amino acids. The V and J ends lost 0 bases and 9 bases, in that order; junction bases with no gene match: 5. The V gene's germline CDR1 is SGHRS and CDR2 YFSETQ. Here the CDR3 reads CASSLEGGRSEQFF. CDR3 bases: TGCGCCAGCAGCTTGGAAGGCGGGAGGAGTGAGCAGTTCTTC.

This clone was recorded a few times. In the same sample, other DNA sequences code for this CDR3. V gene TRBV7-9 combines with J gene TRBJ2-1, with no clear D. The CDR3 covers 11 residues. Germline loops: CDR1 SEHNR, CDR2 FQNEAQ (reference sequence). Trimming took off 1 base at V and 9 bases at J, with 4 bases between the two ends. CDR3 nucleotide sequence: TGTGCCAGCAGCTTAGTGGGTGAGCAGTTCTTC. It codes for CASSLVGEQFF. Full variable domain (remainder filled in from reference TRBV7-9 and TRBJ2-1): DTGVSQNPRHKITKRGQNVTFRCDPISEHNRLYWYRQTLGQGPEFLTYFQNEAQLEKSRLLSDRFSAERPKGSFSTLEIQRTEQGDSAMYLCASSLVGEQFFGPGTRLTVL.

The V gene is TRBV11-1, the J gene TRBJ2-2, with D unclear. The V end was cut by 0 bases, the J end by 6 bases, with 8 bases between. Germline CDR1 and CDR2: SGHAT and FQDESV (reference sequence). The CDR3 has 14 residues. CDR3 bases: TGTGCCAGCAGCTTAGCCCCCGGGCCCGGGGAGCTGTTTTTT. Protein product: CASSLAPGPGELFF. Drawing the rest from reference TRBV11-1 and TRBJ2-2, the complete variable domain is EAEVAQSPRYKITEKSQAVAFWCDPISGHATLYWYRQILGQGPELLVQFQDESVVDDSQLPKDRFSAERLKGVDSTLKIQPAELGDSAMYLCASSLAPGPGELFFGEGSRLTVL.

The CDR3 loop reads CASRPGRENTEAFF. CDR3 nucleotides: TGTGCCAGCAGGCCCGGCAGGGAGAACACTGAAGCTTTCTTT. V usage is TRBV6-6 and J usage is TRBJ1-1; D possibly corresponds to TRBD1 (5 bases). V lost 6 bases and J lost 1, with 12 bases in between. Germline V gene lookup returns CDR1 MNHNY and CDR2 SVGAGI (reference sequence). The CDR3 covers 14 residues.

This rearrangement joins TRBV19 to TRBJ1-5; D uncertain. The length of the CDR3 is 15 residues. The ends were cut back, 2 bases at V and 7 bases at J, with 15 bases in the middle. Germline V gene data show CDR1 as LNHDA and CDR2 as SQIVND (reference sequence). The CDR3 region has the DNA TGTGCCAGTAGTATAAGGGTCCTGGGTCGACAGCCCCAGCATTTT. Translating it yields CASSIRVLGRQPQHF. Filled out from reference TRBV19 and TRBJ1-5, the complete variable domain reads DGGITQSPKYLFRKEGQNVTLSCEQNLNHDAMYWYRQDPGQGLRLIYYSQIVNDFQKGDIAEGYSVSREKKESFPLTVTSAQKNPTAFYLCASSIRVLGRQPQHFGDGTRLSIL.

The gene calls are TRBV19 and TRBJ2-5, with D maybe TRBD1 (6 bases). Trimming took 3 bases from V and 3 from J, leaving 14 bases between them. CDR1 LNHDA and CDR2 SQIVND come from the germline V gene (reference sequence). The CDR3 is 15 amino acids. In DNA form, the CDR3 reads TGTGCCAGTAGTATGTTTTTGTCAGGGGAAGAGACCCAGTACTTC. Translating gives CASSMFLSGEETQYF.

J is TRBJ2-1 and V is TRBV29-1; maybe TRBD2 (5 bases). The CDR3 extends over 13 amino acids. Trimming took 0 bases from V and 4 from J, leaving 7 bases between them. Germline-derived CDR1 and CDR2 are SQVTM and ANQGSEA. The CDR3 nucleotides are TGCAGCGTTGAAGAAGGAGGTTACAATGAGCAGTTCTTC. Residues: CSVEEGGYNEQFF.

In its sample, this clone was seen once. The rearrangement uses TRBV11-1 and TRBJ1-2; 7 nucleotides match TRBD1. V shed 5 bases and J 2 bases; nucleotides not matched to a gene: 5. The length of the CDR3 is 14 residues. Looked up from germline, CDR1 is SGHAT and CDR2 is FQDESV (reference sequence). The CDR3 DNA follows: TGTGCCAGCAGCCAAGACAGGGTCAACTATGGCTACACCTTC. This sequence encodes CASSQDRVNYGYTF. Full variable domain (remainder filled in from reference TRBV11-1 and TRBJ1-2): EAEVAQSPRYKITEKSQAVAFWCDPISGHATLYWYRQILGQGPELLVQFQDESVVDDSQLPKDRFSAERLKGVDSTLKIQPAELGDSAMYLCASSQDRVNYGYTFGSGTRLTVV.

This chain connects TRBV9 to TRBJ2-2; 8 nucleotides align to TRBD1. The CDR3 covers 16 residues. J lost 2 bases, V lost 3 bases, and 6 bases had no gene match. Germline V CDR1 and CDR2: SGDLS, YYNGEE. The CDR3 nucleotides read TGTGCCAGCAGCGACGACGGGACAGGAAACACCGGGGAGCTGTTTTTT. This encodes CASSDDGTGNTGELFF.

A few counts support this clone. In nucleotides, the CDR3 is TGTGCCAGCAGCTTAGCTTCCGGGACTACTGTCCGTGAGCAGTTCTTC. As protein: CASSLASGTTVREQFF. This rearrangement joins TRBV7-6 to TRBJ2-1, with 7 bases fitting TRBD2. Germline V CDR1 and CDR2: SGHVS, FNYEAQ. J was trimmed by 9 bases and V by 0 bases; bases with no gene match: 11. The CDR3 contains 16 residues.

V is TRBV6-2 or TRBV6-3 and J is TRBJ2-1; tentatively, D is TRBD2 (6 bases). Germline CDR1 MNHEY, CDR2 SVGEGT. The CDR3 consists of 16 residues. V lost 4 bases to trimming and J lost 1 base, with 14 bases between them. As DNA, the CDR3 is TGTGCCAGCAGTTTACGGAGGGGTAGATCCTACAATGAGCAGTTCTTC. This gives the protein CASSLRRGRSYNEQFF.

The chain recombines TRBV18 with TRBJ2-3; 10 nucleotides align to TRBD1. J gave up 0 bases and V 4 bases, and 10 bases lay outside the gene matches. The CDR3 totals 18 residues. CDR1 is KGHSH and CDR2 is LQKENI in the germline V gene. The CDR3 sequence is CASSHSGTGVWSTDTQYF. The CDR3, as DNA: TGTGCCAGCTCACATTCAGGGACAGGGGTCTGGAGCACAGATACGCAGTATTTT.

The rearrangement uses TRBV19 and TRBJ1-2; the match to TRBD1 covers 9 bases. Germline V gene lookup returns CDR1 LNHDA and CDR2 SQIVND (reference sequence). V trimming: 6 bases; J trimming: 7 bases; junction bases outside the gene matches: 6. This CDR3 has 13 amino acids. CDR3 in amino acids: CASRSGTGIGYTF. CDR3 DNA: TGTGCCAGTAGATCGGGGACAGGGATTGGCTACACCTTC.

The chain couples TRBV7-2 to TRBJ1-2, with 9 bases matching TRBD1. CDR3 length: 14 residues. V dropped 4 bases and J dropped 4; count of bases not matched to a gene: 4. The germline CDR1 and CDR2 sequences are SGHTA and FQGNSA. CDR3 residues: CASSWTGDSYGYTF. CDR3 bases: TGTGCCAGCAGCTGGACAGGGGACAGCTATGGCTACACCTTC.

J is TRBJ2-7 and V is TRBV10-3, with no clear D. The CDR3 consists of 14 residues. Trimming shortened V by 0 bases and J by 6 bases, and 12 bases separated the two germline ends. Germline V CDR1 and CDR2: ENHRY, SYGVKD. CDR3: CAISESTDNGEQYF. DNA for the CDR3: TGTGCCATCAGTGAGTCAACTGACAACGGCGAGCAGTACTTC.

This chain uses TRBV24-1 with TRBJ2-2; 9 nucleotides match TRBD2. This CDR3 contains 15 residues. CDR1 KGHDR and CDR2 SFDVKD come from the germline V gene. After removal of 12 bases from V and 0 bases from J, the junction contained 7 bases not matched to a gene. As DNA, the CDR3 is TGTGCCGCAGGCGGGAGGGCATCGAACACCGGGGAGCTGTTTTTT. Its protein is CAAGGRASNTGELFF.

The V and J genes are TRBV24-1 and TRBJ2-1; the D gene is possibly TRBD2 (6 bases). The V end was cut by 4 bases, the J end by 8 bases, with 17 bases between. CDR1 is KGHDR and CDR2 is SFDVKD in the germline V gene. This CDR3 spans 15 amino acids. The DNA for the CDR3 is TGTGCCACCAGTGACGGGACTCTGGAGGTAGATGAGCAGTTCTTC. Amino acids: CATSDGTLEVDEQFF.

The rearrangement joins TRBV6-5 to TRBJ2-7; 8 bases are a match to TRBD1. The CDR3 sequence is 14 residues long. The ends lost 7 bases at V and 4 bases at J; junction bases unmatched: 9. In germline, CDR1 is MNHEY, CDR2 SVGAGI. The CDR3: CASTIGQGEYEQYF. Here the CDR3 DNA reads TGTGCCAGCACCATAGGACAGGGAGAATACGAGCAGTACTTC.

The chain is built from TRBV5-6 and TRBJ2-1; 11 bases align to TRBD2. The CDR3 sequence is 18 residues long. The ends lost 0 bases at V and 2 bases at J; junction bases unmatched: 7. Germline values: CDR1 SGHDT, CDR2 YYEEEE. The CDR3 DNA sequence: TGTGCCAGCAGCTTGGTACCTAGCGGGGGGCTCACCTACAATGAGCAGTTCTTC. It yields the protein CASSLVPSGGLTYNEQFF.

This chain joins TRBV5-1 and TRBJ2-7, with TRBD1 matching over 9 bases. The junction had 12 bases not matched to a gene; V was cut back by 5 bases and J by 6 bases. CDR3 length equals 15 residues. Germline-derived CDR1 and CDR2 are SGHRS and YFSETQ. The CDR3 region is CASRKTWTGATEQYF. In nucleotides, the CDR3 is TGCGCCAGCAGGAAAACCTGGACAGGGGCGACCGAGCAGTACTTC.

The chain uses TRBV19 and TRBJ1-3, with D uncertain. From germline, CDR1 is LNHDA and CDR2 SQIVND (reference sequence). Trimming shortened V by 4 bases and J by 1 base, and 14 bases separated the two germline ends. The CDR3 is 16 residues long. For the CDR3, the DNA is TGTGCCAGTAGTAGGGGTCGCGGCGGTTCTGGAAACACCATATATTTT. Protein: CASSRGRGGSGNTIYF.

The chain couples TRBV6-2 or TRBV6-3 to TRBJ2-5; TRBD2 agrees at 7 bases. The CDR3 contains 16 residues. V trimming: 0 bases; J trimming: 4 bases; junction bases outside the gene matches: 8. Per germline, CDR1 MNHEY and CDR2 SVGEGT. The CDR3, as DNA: TGTGCCAGCAGTTACTCGATTTCGGGGGGTGCAGAGACCCAGTACTTC. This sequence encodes CASSYSISGGAETQYF.

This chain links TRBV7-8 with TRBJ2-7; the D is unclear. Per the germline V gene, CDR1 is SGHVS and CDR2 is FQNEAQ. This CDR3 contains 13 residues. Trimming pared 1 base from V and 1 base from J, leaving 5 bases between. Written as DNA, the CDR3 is TGTGCCAGCAGCTTAGGACGGTCCTACGAGCAGTACTTC. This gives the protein CASSLGRSYEQYF.

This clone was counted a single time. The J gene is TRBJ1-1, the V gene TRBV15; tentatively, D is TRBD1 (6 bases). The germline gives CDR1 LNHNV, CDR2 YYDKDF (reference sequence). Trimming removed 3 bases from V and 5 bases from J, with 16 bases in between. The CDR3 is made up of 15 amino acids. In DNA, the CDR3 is TGTGCCACCAGCAGGGGGGGCGGGGGAACAACTGAAGCTTTCTTT. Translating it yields CATSRGGGGTTEAFF.

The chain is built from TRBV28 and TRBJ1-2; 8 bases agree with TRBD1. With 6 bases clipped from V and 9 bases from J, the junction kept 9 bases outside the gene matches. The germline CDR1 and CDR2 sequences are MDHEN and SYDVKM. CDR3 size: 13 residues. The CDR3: CASSPGQGSRYTF. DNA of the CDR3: TGTGCCAGCAGCCCTGGACAGGGCAGCCGCTACACCTTC.